This T cell receptor beta chain was documented in a study of blood T cell repertoires in COVID-19. The assay was immunoSEQ multiplex PCR, and TCRdb's table has in-frame clones only and misses some. The data show around 460,000 clones, 85% to 90% seen once. V was pared by 4 bases and J by 1 base, with 8 bases of the junction left unmatched. This CDR3 region has 16 residues. CDR1 and CDR2 (germline): ENHRY, SYGVKD. The specimen was peripheral blood. The V call is TRBV10-3, the J call TRBJ1-1, with TRBD1 matching over 8 bases. This receptor was obtained from a young man with COVID-19, enrolled during active disease. CDR3 residues: CAISASTGGGNTEAFF. CDR3 in DNA: TGTGCCATCAGTGCCTCCACAGGGGGTGGGAACACTGAAGCTTTCTTT.